This is a list of T cell receptor beta chains from one sample in a study of OX40 agonist ivuxolimab in advanced cancers. Assay used: immunoSEQ multiplex PCR; TCRdb lists only in-frame clones, some missing. The sample has 55,000 to 70,000 clones, around 82% seen once. Sequenced material: CD4+ or CD8+ T cells sorted from blood, taken in a trial of the OX40 agonist ivuxolimab. Source of these receptors: an adult with an advanced solid tumor such as melanoma, head and neck, liver or kidney cancer. Both conserved end residues are part of each CDR3.

V: TRBV5-1; J: TRBJ1-1; CDR3: CASSLGTLGNTEAFF
V: TRBV6-5; J: TRBJ1-6; CDR3: CASSYLGGQGNSPLHF
V: TRBV25-1; J: TRBJ1-1; CDR3: CASSEPETGGTEAFF
V: TRBV29-1; J: TRBJ1-4; CDR3: CSVKGWSNEKLFF
V: TRBV2; J: TRBJ1-6; CDR3: CASSATRDRNSPLHF
V: TRBV4-1; J: TRBJ2-7; CDR3: CASSQALERGIYEQYF
V: TRBV2; J: TRBJ1-4; CDR3: CASRDRAAEKLFF
V: TRBV23-1; J: TRBJ1-5; CDR3: CASSQSLTYNQPQHF
V: TRBV29-1; J: TRBJ2-5; CDR3: CSALRDSLYETQYF
V: TRBV9; J: TRBJ2-7; CDR3: CASSVGLTSGNYEQYF
V: TRBV10-3; J: TRBJ2-4; CDR3: CAISEADSQNIQYF
V: TRBV30; J: TRBJ2-3; CDR3: CASNIAGNLDTQYF
V: TRBV28; J: TRBJ2-2; CDR3: CATTGTPNTGELFF
V: TRBV28; J: TRBJ1-2; CDR3: CASSSRVAGYTF
V: TRBV7-9; J: TRBJ1-2; CDR3: CASSLLQGDGYTF
V: TRBV18; J: TRBJ2-5; CDR3: CASSPSRGSGDQETQYF
V: TRBV30; J: TRBJ1-4; CDR3: CAWEGQGKKLFF
V: TRBV11-2; J: TRBJ1-1; CDR3: CASSFADGWTEAFF
V: TRBV18; J: TRBJ2-7; CDR3: CASSPPGLAGNEQYF
V: TRBV20-1; J: TRBJ2-5; CDR3: CSGQIQETQYF
V: TRBV5-4; J: TRBJ2-7; CDR3: CASSRDLNYEQYF
V: TRBV5-1; J: TRBJ2-5; CDR3: CASRDSGGSQETQYF
V: TRBV7-2; J: TRBJ2-5; CDR3: CASSIGETQYF
V: TRBV28; J: TRBJ2-3; CDR3: CASSSAGTGDTDTQYF
V: TRBV5-6; J: TRBJ2-1; CDR3: CASSLGLRVAGYNEQFF
V: TRBV19; J: TRBJ2-7; CDR3: CASSIAGGGYEQYF
V: TRBV15; J: TRBJ1-2; CDR3: CATSRDPGRGYYGYTF
V: TRBV10-1; J: TRBJ1-3; CDR3: CASREPTGNTIYF
V: TRBV2; J: TRBJ2-1; CDR3: CASSRDYRDEQFF
V: TRBV5-4; J: TRBJ2-3; CDR3: CASSWGRYTDTQYF
V: TRBV5-1; J: TRBJ1-2; CDR3: CASSPSPSRGSYGYTF
V: TRBV6-1; J: TRBJ2-6; CDR3: CASSDSYSGANVLTF
V: TRBV7-6; J: TRBJ1-5; CDR3: CASSRQFNQPQQTRNF
V: TRBV6-1; J: TRBJ2-7; CDR3: CASSALYEQYF
V: TRBV6-1; J: TRBJ2-6; CDR3: CASSVAESGANVLTF
V: TRBV30; J: TRBJ2-5; CDR3: CAWSGMGETQYF
V: TRBV11-2; J: TRBJ2-1; CDR3: CASSPTGGGFGDNEQFF
V: TRBV19; J: TRBJ1-5; CDR3: CASSSGQGGDQPQHF
V: TRBV18; J: TRBJ1-6; CDR3: CASSPDGPNANSPLHF
V: TRBV10-1; J: TRBJ2-4; CDR3: CASSESTGGKNIQYF
V: TRBV19; J: TRBJ1-4; CDR3: CASSNRGEANEKLFF
V: TRBV10-2; J: TRBJ1-2; CDR3: CASSESTGVGYTF
V: TRBV6-6; J: TRBJ1-2; CDR3: CASSYSPGQGSGYTF
V: TRBV28; J: TRBJ1-2; CDR3: CASSSSPLGLGGYTF
V: TRBV29-1; J: TRBJ2-2; CDR3: CSASGDRDTGELFF
V: TRBV19; J: TRBJ2-3; CDR3: CASSIDKREGDTQYF
V: TRBV5-4; J: TRBJ2-3; CDR3: CASSAGTSLSDTQYF
V: TRBV4-1; J: .; CDR3: CASSQDLQGYEQYF
V: TRBV28; J: TRBJ2-2; CDR3: CASTGQGPAPGELFF
V: TRBV28; J: TRBJ1-5; CDR3: CASSFSQPGFYQPQHF
V: TRBV28; J: TRBJ1-5; CDR3: CASSSLNQPQHF
V: TRBV6-1; J: TRBJ2-1; CDR3: CASSVPGSRNEQFF
V: TRBV28; J: TRBJ1-3; CDR3: CASSSTTTRRNTIYF
V: TRBV2; J: TRBJ1-2; CDR3: CASSPGTGANYGYTF
V: TRBV28; J: TRBJ1-2; CDR3: CASTEEDNYGYTF
V: TRBV18; J: TRBJ1-1; CDR3: CASSGDRGRGTEAFF
V: TRBV7-3; J: TRBJ1-1; CDR3: CASSPGGGVTEAFF